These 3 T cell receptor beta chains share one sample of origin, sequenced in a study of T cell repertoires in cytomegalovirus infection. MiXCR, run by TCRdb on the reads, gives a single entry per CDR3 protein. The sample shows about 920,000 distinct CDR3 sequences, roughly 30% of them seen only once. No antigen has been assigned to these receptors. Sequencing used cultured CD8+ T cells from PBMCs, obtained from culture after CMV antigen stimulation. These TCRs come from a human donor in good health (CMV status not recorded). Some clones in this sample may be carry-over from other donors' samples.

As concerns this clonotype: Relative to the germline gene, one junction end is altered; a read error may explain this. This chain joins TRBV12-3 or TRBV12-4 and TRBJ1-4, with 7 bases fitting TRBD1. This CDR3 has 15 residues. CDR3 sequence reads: CASTNPGQFDENLFF. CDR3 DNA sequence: TGTGCCAGCACCAACCCGGGACAGTTTGATGAAAACCTGTTTTTT.

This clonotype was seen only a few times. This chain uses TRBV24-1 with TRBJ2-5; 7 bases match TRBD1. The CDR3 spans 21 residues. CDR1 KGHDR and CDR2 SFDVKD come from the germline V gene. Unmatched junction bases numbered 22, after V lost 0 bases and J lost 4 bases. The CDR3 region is CATSDLRAPSLATGVGETQYF. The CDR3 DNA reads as TGTGCCACCAGTGATTTGCGGGCCCCCAGTCTTGCCACAGGGGTAGGAGAGACCCAGTACTTC.

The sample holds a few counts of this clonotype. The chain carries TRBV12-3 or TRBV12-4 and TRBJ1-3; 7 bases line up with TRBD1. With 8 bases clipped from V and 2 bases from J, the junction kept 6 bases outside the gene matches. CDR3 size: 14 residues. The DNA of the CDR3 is TGTGCCAGCCTCGAGGGGGCTGCTGGAAACACCATATATTTT. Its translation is CASLEGAAGNTIYF.